This TCR beta chain appears in the sequencing data of a study of cytomegalovirus exposure and HLA in healthy donors. The CDR3 consists of 14 residues. Per germline, CDR1 SGHNT and CDR2 YENEEA. V shed 6 bases and J shed 3 bases, with 15 bases lying between them. PCR primers comprised 60 Vbeta and 13 Jbeta primers. The assay was immunoSEQ multiplex PCR, and TCRdb's table has in-frame clones only and misses some. In the table there are 100,000 to 150,000 clones, about 74% of which are singletons. The gene calls are TRBV11-3 and TRBJ2-7; the D gene is possibly TRBD2 (6 bases). The sequence was collected from a woman between 45 and 60 years old in good health and CMV-seropositive. Sequencing was done on a sample of PBMCs. CDR3 in DNA: TGTGCCAGCAGGGTCAGCGGGCCGGACTACGAGCAGTACTTC. It codes for CASRVSGPDYEQYF.